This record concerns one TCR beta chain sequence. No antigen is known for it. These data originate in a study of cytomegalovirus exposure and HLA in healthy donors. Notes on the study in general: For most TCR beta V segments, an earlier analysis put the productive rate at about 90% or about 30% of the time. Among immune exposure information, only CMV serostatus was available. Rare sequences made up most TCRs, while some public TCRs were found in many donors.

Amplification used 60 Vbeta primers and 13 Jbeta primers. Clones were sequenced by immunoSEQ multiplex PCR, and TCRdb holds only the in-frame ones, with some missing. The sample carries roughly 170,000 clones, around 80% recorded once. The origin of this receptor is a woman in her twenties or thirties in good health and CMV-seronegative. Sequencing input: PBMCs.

This CDR3 reads CASRLNRGGEKLFF. In DNA form, the CDR3 reads TGTGCCAGCAGACTGAACAGGGGCGGGGAAAAACTGTTTTTT. This sequence joins TRBV28 and TRBJ1-4; 7 positions match TRBD1. CDR1 MDHEN and CDR2 SYDVKM come from the germline V gene. The V and J ends lost 6 bases and 8 bases, in that order; junction bases with no gene match: 9. The CDR3 sequence is 14 residues long.